This T cell receptor beta chain emerged from a study of T cells in Graves' hyperthyroidism and ophthalmopathy. In its sample, this clonotype was seen many times. This CDR3 spans 18 amino acids. V was pared by 0 bases and J by 7 bases, with 22 bases between. Germline V CDR1 and CDR2: SGHDT, YYEEEE. Regions amplified from RNA transcripts were the TCR beta CDR3 regions. HTBI primers drove first-round RT-PCR of the TCR CDR3. TCRdb called the multiplex PCR reads again in MiXCR, with one record for every CDR3 protein. Of about 570,000 distinct CDR3 sequences listed, roughly 50% are singletons. This chain uses TRBV5-6 with TRBJ1-4; possibly TRBD1 for D (5 bases). The TCR comes from an adult woman with Graves' disease, either hyperthyroidism or ophthalmopathy (not recorded which). Specimen: peripheral blood or thyroid tissue (not recorded which). This CDR3 reads CASSLVSRRGAGFEKLFF. DNA for the CDR3: TGTGCCAGCAGCTTGGTTTCCAGGCGGGGCGCCGGATTTGAAAAACTGTTTTTT.